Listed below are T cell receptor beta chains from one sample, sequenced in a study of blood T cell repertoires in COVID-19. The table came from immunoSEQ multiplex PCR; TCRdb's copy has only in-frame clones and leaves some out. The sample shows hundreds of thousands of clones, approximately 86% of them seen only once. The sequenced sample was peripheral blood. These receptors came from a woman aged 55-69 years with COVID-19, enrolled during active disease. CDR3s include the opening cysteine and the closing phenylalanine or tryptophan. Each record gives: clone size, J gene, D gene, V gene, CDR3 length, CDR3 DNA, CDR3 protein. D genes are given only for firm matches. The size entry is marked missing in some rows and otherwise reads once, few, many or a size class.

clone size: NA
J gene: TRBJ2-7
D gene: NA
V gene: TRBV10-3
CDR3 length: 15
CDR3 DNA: TGTGCCATAAGAGGTACGGGAAAAACGGGATACGAGCAGTACTTC
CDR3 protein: CAIRGTGKTGYEQYF

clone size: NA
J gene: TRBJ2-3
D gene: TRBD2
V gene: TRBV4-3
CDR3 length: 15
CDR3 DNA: TGCGCCAGCAGCACAACCGGGGGGGCCGGAGATACGCAGTATTTT
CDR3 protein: CASSTTGGAGDTQYF

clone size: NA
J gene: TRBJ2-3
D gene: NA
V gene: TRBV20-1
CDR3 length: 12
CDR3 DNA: TGCAGTGCTAGTGTAACCCGGTTTACGCAGTATTTT
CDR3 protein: CSASVTRFTQYF

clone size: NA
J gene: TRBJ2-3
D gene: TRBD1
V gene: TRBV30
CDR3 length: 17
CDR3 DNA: TGTGCCTGGAGTGTACGAGGAGGGACAGGAGGTTTGAATACGCAGTATTTT
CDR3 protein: CAWSVRGGTGGLNTQYF

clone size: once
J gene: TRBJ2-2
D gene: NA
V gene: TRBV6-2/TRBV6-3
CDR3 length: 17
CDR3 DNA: TGTGCCAGCAGTTACCTTTTGGGAGGTGGGAACACCGGGGAGCTGTTTTTT
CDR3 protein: CASSYLLGGGNTGELFF

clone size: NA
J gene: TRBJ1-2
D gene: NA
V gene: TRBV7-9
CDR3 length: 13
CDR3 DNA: TGTGCCAGCAGCTTAGACAGGGTGGAAGGCTACACCTTC
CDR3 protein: CASSLDRVEGYTF

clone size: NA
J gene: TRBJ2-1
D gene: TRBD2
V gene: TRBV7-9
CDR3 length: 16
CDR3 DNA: TGTGCCAGCAGCCCCAAGCGGGACGATCTGCACAATGAGCAGTTCTTC
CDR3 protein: CASSPKRDDLHNEQFF

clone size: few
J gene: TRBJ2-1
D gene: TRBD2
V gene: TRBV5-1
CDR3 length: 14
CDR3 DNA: TGCGCCAGCAGGCCCAGCGGGGGGGCCAGGGAGCAGTTCTTC
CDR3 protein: CASRPSGGAREQFF

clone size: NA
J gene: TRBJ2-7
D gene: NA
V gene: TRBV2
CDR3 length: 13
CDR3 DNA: TGTGCCACCCTTACTAGTAAAGGTAACGAGCAGTACTTC
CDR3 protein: CATLTSKGNEQYF

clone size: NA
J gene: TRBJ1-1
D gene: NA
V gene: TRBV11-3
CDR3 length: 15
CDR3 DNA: TGTGCCAGCAGCTCAATGTATCGGGTGAACACTGAAGCTTTCTTT
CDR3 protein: CASSSMYRVNTEAFF

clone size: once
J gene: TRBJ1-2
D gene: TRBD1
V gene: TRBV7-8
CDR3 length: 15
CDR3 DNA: TGTGCCAGCAGCCCCCGACAGGGTTCGAACTATGGCTACACCTTC
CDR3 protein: CASSPRQGSNYGYTF

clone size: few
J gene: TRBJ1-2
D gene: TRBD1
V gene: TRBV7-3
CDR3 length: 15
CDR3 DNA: TGTGCCAGCAGCTTAGGGACAGGGAGGGCAGGCGGCTACACCTTC
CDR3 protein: CASSLGTGRAGGYTF

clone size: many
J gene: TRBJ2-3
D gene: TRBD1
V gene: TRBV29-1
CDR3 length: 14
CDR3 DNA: TGCAGCGTTGGACAGGGGGAGGTCACAGATACGCAGTATTTT
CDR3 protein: CSVGQGEVTDTQYF

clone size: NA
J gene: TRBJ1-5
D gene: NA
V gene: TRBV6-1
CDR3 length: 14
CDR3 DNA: TGTGCCAGCAGTTTCCGGACGGGAAATCAGCCCCAGCATTTT
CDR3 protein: CASSFRTGNQPQHF

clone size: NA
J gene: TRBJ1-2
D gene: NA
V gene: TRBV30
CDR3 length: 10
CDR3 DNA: TGTGCCTGGAAGTACTTCGGCTACACCTTC
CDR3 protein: CAWKYFGYTF

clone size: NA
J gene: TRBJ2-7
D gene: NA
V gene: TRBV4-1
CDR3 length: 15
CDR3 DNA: TGCGCCAGCAGCCCCCCGGGGGGCCTTATCTACGAGCAGTACTTC
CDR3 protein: CASSPPGGLIYEQYF

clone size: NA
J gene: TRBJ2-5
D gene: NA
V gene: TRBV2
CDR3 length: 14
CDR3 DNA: TGTGCCAGCAGTGAAGACGACATACAAGAGACCCAGTACTTC
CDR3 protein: CASSEDDIQETQYF

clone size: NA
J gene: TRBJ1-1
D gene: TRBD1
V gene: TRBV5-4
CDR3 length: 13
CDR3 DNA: TGTGCCAGCAGCTTACGGACAGGGGTTGAAGCTTTCTTT
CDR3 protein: CASSLRTGVEAFF

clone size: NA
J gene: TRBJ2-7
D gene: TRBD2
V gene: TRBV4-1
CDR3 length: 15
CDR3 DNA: TGCGCCAGCAGCCATCTTATAGCGGGGGCTTACGAGCAGTACTTC
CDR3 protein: CASSHLIAGAYEQYF

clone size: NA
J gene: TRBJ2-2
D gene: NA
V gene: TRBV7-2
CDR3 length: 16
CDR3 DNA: TGTGCCAGCACCCTAAGGGGGAGTCAGTACACCGGGGAGCTGTTTTTT
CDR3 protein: CASTLRGSQYTGELFF

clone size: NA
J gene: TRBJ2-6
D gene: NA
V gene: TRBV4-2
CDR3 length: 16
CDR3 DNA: TGTGCCAGCAGCCAAGGGTCACGGTCTGGGGCCAACGTCCTGACTTTC
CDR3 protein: CASSQGSRSGANVLTF

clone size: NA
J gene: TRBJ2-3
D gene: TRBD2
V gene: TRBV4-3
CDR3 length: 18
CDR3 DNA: TGCGCCAGCAGCCAAGATACGACGAGCGGGGGCGGGACAGATACGCAGTATTTT
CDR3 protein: CASSQDTTSGGGTDTQYF

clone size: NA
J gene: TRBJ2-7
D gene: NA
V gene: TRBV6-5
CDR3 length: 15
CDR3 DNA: TGTGCCAGCAGTTACTCCTCGGGGGTATCCTACGAGCAGTACTTC
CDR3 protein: CASSYSSGVSYEQYF

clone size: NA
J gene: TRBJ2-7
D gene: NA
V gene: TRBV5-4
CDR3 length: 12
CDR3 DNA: TGTGCCAGCAGCTGGGACACTCATGAGCAGTACTTC
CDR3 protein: CASSWDTHEQYF

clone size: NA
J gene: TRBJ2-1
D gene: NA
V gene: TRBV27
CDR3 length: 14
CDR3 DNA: TGTGCCAGCAGTTTAACCAGGGGTACGAATGAGCAGTTCTTC
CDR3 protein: CASSLTRGTNEQFF

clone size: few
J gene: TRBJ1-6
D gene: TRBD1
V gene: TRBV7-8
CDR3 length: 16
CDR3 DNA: TGTGCCAGCAGCTCGACCGGGACAGGGGGAGATTCACCCCTCCACTTT
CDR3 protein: CASSSTGTGGDSPLHF

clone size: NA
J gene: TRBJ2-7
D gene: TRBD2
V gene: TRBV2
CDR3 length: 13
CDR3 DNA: TGTGCCAGCAAGGGGCTAGCGGGCGGCGAGCAGTACTTC
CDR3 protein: CASKGLAGGEQYF

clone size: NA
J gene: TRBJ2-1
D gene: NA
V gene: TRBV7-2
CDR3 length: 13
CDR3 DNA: TGTGCCAGCAGCAACATACACTACAATGAGCAGTTCTTC
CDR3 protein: CASSNIHYNEQFF

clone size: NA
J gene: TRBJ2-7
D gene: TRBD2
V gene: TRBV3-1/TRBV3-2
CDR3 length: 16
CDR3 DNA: TGTGCCAGCAGCCAAGGAGGGCGGGGGAGCCGATTCGAGCAGTACTTC
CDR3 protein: CASSQGGRGSRFEQYF

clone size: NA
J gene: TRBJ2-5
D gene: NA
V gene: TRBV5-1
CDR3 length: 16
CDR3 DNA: TGCGCCAGCAGCCTGTTCGATGTGCGAGGAGGGGAGACCCAGTACTTC
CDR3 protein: CASSLFDVRGGETQYF

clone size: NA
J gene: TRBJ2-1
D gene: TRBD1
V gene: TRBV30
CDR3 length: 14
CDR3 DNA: TGTGCCAGCGAAACAGGGGGCGGTTACAATGAGCAGTTCTTC
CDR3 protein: CASETGGGYNEQFF

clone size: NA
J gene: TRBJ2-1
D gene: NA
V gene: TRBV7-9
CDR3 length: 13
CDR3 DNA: TGTGCCAGCAGCTTAGTTCCCGTAGATGAGCAGTTCTTC
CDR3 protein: CASSLVPVDEQFF

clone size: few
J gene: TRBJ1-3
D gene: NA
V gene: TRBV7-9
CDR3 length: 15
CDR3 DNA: TGTGCCAGCAGCTTAGCAGTCAGATCTGGAAACACCATATATTTT
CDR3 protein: CASSLAVRSGNTIYF

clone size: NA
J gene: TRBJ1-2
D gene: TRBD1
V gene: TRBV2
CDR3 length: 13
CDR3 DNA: TGTGCCAGCACAGGGGGCGGGAACTATGGCTACACCTTC
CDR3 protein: CASTGGGNYGYTF

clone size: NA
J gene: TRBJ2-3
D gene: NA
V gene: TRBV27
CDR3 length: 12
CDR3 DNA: TGTGCCAGCAGTCAATCTCGGCAGGCGCAGTATTTT
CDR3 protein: CASSQSRQAQYF

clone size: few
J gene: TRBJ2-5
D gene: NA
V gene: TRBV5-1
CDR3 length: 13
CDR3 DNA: TGCGCCAGCAGCTGGAGCCCCGGAGAGACCCAGTACTTC
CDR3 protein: CASSWSPGETQYF

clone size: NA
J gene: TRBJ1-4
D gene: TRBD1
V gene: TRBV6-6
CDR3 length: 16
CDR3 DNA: TGTGCCAGCAGAAACGGACAGGGGGGATATTGGGAAAAACTGTTTTTT
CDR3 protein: CASRNGQGGYWEKLFF

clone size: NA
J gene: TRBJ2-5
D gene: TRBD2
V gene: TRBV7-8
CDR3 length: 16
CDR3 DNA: TGTGCCAGCACAAAGGGGAGGGGCGGCGGTCGGGAGACCCAGTACTTC
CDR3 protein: CASTKGRGGGRETQYF

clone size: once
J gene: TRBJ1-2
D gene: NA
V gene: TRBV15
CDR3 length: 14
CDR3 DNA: TGTGCCACCAGCAGAGAGGAGGGGTCCTATGGCTACACCTTC
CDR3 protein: CATSREEGSYGYTF

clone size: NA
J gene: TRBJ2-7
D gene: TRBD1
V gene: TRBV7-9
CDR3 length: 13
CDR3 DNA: TGTGCCAGCCATGGGACAGGGGGCCTCGAGCAGTACTTC
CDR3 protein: CASHGTGGLEQYF

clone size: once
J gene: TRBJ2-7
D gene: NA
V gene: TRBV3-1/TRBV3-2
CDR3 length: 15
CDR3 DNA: TGTGCCAGCAGCCAAGTCTGGGGGCGCGACAACGAGCAGTACTTC
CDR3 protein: CASSQVWGRDNEQYF

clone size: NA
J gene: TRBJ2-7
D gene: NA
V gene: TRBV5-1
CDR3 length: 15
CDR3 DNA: TGCGCCAGCAGCTTGGACAGGCGGGGCTCCTACGAGCAGTACTTC
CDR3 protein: CASSLDRRGSYEQYF

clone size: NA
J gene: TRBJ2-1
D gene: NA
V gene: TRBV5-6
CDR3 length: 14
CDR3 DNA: TGTGCCAGCAGCTTGGGAGGGGGTATCAATGAGCAGTTCTTC
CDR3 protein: CASSLGGGINEQFF

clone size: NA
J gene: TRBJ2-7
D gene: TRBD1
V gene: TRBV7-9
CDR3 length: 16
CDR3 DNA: TGTGCCAGCAGCCCAACCGGGACAGGTTCCACCTACGAGCAGTACTTC
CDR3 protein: CASSPTGTGSTYEQYF

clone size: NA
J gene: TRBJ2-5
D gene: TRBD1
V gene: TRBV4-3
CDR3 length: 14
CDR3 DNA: TGCGCCAGCAGCCAGGGACAGGGGACGGAGACCCAGTACTTC
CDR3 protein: CASSQGQGTETQYF

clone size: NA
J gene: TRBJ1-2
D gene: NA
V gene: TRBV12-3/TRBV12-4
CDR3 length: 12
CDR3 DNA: TGTGCCAGCAGTTTTGGAGGGTATGGCTACACCTTC
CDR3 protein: CASSFGGYGYTF

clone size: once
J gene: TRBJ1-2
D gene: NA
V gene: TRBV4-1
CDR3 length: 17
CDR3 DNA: TGCGCCAGCAGCCCTCGACATGGACAGCAGAGGAACTATGGCTACACCTTC
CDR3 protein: CASSPRHGQQRNYGYTF

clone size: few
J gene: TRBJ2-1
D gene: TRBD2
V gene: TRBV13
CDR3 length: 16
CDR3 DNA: TGTGCCAGCAGCGGATGGCCGGGACTACCGGACAATGAGCAGTTCTTC
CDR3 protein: CASSGWPGLPDNEQFF